This T cell receptor beta chain was observed in a study of STAT5B mutations in CD4+ large granular lymphocyte leukemia. Overall study results and limits: Without putative leukemic clones, patient CD4-sorted repertoires remained more clonal than healthy CD4+ repertoires.

Produced via immunoSEQ multiplex PCR; TCRdb's table is partial and in-frame only. The repertoire holds 25,000 to 35,000 clones, with around 74% as singletons. The V end lost 0 bases, the J end lost 1 base, and 23 bases lay between the germline ends. Germline-derived CDR1 and CDR2 are LGHNT and FRNRAP. CDR3 size: 20 residues. This clone was counted once. As yet, its antigen is unknown. The TCR sequence derives from a human donor in good health. The chain links TRBV12-5 to TRBJ2-3; possible D gene TRBD2, 5 bases. Sequencing input: CD4+ T cells from blood buffy coats. The CDR3 sequence is CASGLVPKEVAGVGTDTQYF. The CDR3 bases are TGTGCTAGTGGTTTGGTACCCAAGGAAGTAGCCGGGGTGGGCACAGATACGCAGTATTTT.